This T cell receptor beta chain was observed in a study of blood T cell repertoires in COVID-19. The CDR3 covers 12 residues. V lost 2 bases and J 8 bases, leaving 9 bases between the germline ends. Germline V CDR1 and CDR2: SGHAT, FQNNGV. Measured with immunoSEQ multiplex PCR; TCRdb has only the in-frame clones, and not every one. The sample has 70,000 or so clones; 80% to 85% are singletons. Input material: peripheral blood. The chain has TRBV11-2 and TRBJ1-1; unclear D gene. This TCR derives from a woman aged 80 or older with acute or convalescent COVID-19. In DNA, the CDR3 is TGTGCCAGCAGCTTACGGGTTCAGGAAGCTTTCTTT. Protein sequence: CASSLRVQEAFF.